The 2 T cell receptor beta chains in this list originate from one sample, sequenced in a study of blood T cell repertoires in COVID-19. The assay was immunoSEQ multiplex PCR, and TCRdb's table has in-frame clones only and misses some. This sample has a few hundred thousand clones, with around four fifths found just once. Sequencing was performed on peripheral blood. The origin of the receptors is a woman older than 75 with COVID-19, enrolled during active disease.

This rearrangement joins TRBV3-1 (or the pseudogene TRBV3-2) to TRBJ2-1; TRBD2 matches at 8 bases. Germline assignment: CDR1 LGHDT and CDR2 YNNKEL (reference sequence). The CDR3 runs 15 residues. V was clipped by 0 bases and J by 7 bases; unmatched bases: 5. CDR3 amino acids: CASSQDSRGGNEQFF. As DNA, the CDR3 is TGTGCCAGCAGCCAAGATTCACGGGGGGGGAATGAGCAGTTCTTC.

This chain connects TRBV19 to TRBJ1-4; D gene uncertain. V shed 8 bases and J shed 4 bases, with 11 bases lying between them. Germline V gene lookup returns CDR1 LNHDA and CDR2 SQIVND (reference sequence). The length of the CDR3 is 13 residues. The CDR3 spells CASHGGFNEKLFF. The CDR3 DNA is TGTGCCAGTCACGGCGGCTTTAATGAAAAACTGTTTTTT.